This TCR beta chain was captured in a study of cytomegalovirus exposure and HLA in healthy donors. With 60 Vbeta and 13 Jbeta primers, the PCR was carried out. Assay: immunoSEQ multiplex PCR; the TCRdb copy retains only in-frame clones and omits some. The ten top clones account for 1.4% to 1.5%, within a sample of around 76,000 clones. The CDR3 sequence is 14 residues long. V gave up 7 bases and J gave up 5 bases, with 17 bases separating them. The germline V gene has CDR1 SQVTM and CDR2 ANQGSEA. This clonotype was sampled from an older woman in good health and CMV-seronegative. Input material: PBMCs. The J gene is TRBJ2-2, the V gene TRBV29-1; D is possibly TRBD2 (6 bases). For the CDR3, the DNA is TGCAGCGCCACGCTAGCGATGGGTACCGGGGAGCTGTTTTTT. It is translated as CSATLAMGTGELFF.